This T cell receptor beta chain was retrieved from a study of blood T cells in healthy people across ages. The study's findings and limits: Observed TCR beta diversity per million T cells went down as age went up. This fall followed a roughly linear course with age.

About this clonotype itself: What it recognizes is unknown.

For the second PCR, which ran for roughly 6 to 12 cycles, a sample-barcoded 5' primer and a J-beta primer mix were used. TCRdb reprocessed the 5' RACE reads with MiXCR, giving one entry per CDR3 protein. The repertoire holds about 1.8 million distinct CDR3 sequences, with roughly 52% as singletons. V was shortened by 1 base and J by 0 bases, with 7 bases between the two germline ends. Looked up from germline, CDR1 is LNHNV and CDR2 is YYDKDF (reference sequence). The CDR3 is 14 amino acids. The TCR sequence derives from a woman between 40 and 55 years old in good health. The sample consisted of blood. The chain is built from TRBV15 and TRBJ2-7; no reliable D call. The CDR3 protein is CATSRAPTSYEQYF. The CDR3 DNA is TGTGCCACCAGCAGAGCTCCCACCTCCTACGAGCAGTACTTC.